This entry lists 10 T cell receptor beta chains sequenced from one sample in a study of cytomegalovirus exposure and HLA in healthy donors. The PCR made use of 60 Vbeta and 13 Jbeta primers. Data came from immunoSEQ multiplex PCR; TCRdb stores just in-frame clones and leaves some out. In the table there are about 64,000 clones, approximately 58% of which are singletons. Sequencing input: PBMCs. These receptors came from a woman between 50 and 59 years old in good health and CMV-seronegative.

The sample holds a few counts of this clone. The rearrangement links TRBV9 to TRBJ2-5, with 7 bases fitting TRBD2. Germline V gives CDR1 SGDLS, CDR2 YYNGEE. This CDR3 spans 15 amino acids. V dropped 4 bases and J dropped 2; count of bases not matched to a gene: 8. The DNA of the CDR3 is TGTGCCAGCAGCAAGAGCGGGACCCTACAAGAGACCCAGTACTTC. The encoded protein is CASSKSGTLQETQYF.

CDR3 bases: TGTGCCTGGACCATAGCGACTAGCTTGGGCAATGAGCAGTTCTTC. Residues: CAWTIATSLGNEQFF. The chain links TRBV30 to TRBJ2-1; TRBD2 aligns across 7 bases. In germline, CDR1 is GTSNPN, CDR2 SVGIG (reference sequence). The CDR3 contains 15 residues. V shed 4 bases and J 6 bases; nucleotides not matched to a gene: 12.

The chain recombines TRBV5-1 with TRBJ1-4; perhaps TRBD1 as D (5 bases). Trimming took off 4 bases at V and 8 bases at J, with 18 bases between the two ends. The CDR3 loop spans 15 amino acids. Germline assignment: CDR1 SGHRS and CDR2 YFSETQ. The CDR3 DNA reads TGCGCCAGCAGCAGCAGGACCGGGGGAGGAGAAAAACTGTTTTTT. It translates to CASSSRTGGGEKLFF.

CDR3 region: CATSRDPLSTEAFF. CDR3 nucleotides: TGTGCCACCAGCAGAGATCCTCTGAGCACTGAAGCTTTCTTT. The V and J genes are TRBV15 and TRBJ1-1; D gene ambiguous. This CDR3 has 14 amino acids. V shed 0 bases and J shed 4 bases, with 9 bases lying between them. The germline gives CDR1 LNHNV, CDR2 YYDKDF (reference sequence).

This clone showed up just a few times. The chain has TRBV18 and TRBJ2-2; D is perhaps TRBD1 (5 bases). This CDR3 contains 14 residues. The germline V gene encodes CDR1 KGHSH and CDR2 LQKENI. The V and J ends lost 3 bases and 10 bases respectively, with 15 bases between them. CDR3 residues: CASSPKTDLEELFF. The DNA for the CDR3 is TGTGCCAGCTCACCGAAGACAGATCTGGAGGAGCTGTTTTTT.

V and J are TRBV5-4 and TRBJ2-1; maybe TRBD1 (6 bases). There are 14 residues in the CDR3. CDR1 and CDR2 (germline): SGHNT, YYREEE (reference sequence). V was pared by 3 bases and J by 9 bases, with 16 bases between. This CDR3 reads CASSSATGSGEQFF. The CDR3 coding sequence is TGTGCCAGCAGCTCAGCTACAGGGTCGGGTGAGCAGTTCTTC.

This rearrangement joins TRBV11-1 to TRBJ1-1; D might be TRBD1 (6 bases). The CDR3 is made up of 15 amino acids. Trimming pared 4 bases from V and 6 bases from J, leaving 18 bases between. CDR1 and CDR2 (germline): SGHAT, FQDESV (reference sequence). CDR3 nucleotides: TGTGCCAGCAGCTCCCTGGGAGGGAAGGGGGCTGAAGCTTTCTTT. Protein: CASSSLGGKGAEAFF.

This clone came up a few times. The V gene is TRBV7-3, the J gene TRBJ1-1; perhaps TRBD1 as D (6 bases). This CDR3 has 14 residues. V gave up 2 bases and J gave up 4 bases, with 11 bases separating them. CDR1 and CDR2 from the germline V gene are SGHTA and FQGTGA. CDR3 protein: CASSLRAGATEAFF. The CDR3 DNA reads TGTGCCAGCAGCTTACGGGCGGGGGCCACTGAAGCTTTCTTT.

On this clone itself: Different DNA sequences within this sample yield the same CDR3. This sequence joins TRBV19 and TRBJ2-3; tentatively, D is TRBD1 (6 bases). CDR1 LNHDA and CDR2 SQIVND come from the germline V gene (reference sequence). The CDR3 loop spans 15 amino acids. With 5 bases removed from V and 1 base from J, the gap between germline ends came to 13 bases. CDR3 sequence reads: CASSAQGRGTDTQYF. The CDR3 region has the DNA TGTGCCAGTAGTGCCCAGGGGAGAGGCACAGATACGCAGTATTTT.

V gene TRBV7-2 combines with J gene TRBJ1-2; possible D gene TRBD1, 6 bases. The germline gives CDR1 SGHTA, CDR2 FQGNSA. Trimming took 1 base from V and 0 from J, leaving 9 bases between them. The CDR3 contains 15 residues. CDR3 sequence reads: CASSLVAGANYGYTF. The DNA for the CDR3 is TGTGCCAGCAGCTTAGTAGCAGGGGCTAACTATGGCTACACCTTC.